This T cell receptor (beta chain) is drawn from a study of T-cell reconstitution after alpha-beta-depleted transplantation in children. The authors prepared the TCRbeta library with unique molecular identifiers. MiXCR was run by TCRdb on the PCR reads, yielding one entry per CDR3 protein. The sample shows about 640,000 distinct CDR3 sequences, 10% to 15% of them seen only once. Trimming pared 4 bases from V and 2 bases from J, leaving 11 bases between. CDR1 is KGHSH and CDR2 is LQKENI in the germline V gene. The CDR3 has 14 residues. This clonotype showed up just a few times. The chain links TRBV18 to TRBJ1-2, with D possibly matching TRBD1 (6 bases). The receptor's source is a male patient younger than 18 who had a stem cell transplant for acute myeloid leukemia, so the T cells may come from the graft donor. The material sequenced was PBMCs, mostly from graft donor cells, taken 360 days after TCRalphabeta/CD19-depleted stem cell transplant. CDR3 sequence reads: CASSQLGQNYGYTF. The DNA for the CDR3 is TGTGCCAGCTCACAACTAGGACAGAACTATGGCTACACCTTC.